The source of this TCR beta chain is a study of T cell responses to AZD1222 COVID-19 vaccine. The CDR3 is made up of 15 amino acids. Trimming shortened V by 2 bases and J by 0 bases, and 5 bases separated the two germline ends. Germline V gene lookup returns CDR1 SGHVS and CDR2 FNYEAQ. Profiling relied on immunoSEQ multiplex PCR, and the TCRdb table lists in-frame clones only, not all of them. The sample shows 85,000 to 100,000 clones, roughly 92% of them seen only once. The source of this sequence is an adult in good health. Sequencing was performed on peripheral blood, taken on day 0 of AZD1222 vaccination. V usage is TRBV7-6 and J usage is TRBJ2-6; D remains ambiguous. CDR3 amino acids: CASSLSSSGANVLTF. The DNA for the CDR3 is TGTGCCAGCAGCTTATCCTCCTCTGGGGCCAACGTCCTGACTTTC.